The present TCR beta chain was sequenced within a study of STAT5B mutations in CD4+ large granular lymphocyte leukemia. Points from the study as a whole: Compared with healthy controls (2/35), patient top clones favored TRBV06 (8/27). Patient CD4-sorted repertoires looked more clonal than healthy CD4+ repertoires, even without putative leukemic clones.

V gave up 9 bases and J gave up 4 bases, with 18 bases separating them. The germline V gene has CDR1 SNHLY and CDR2 FYNNEI. The CDR3 has 14 residues. Of note for this clone: Antigen unknown.

In the original workflow: A clonotype over 5% of the repertoire counted as a possible leukemic clone, 59 overall. Libraries were prepared by immunoSEQ multiplex PCR; TCRdb keeps only in-frame clonotypes and omits some of them. Clonal size and the V and J genes are those of that table, whereas D and trimming came from the DNA. The table has about 1,400 clones, around three quarters seen once. The chain links TRBV2 to TRBJ1-1; D is undetermined. Sequenced input: PBMCs. This receptor was obtained from a man between 65 and 85 years old with CD4+ T-cell large granular lymphocyte leukemia. CDR3 sequence reads: CASTDRFAPTEAFF. CDR3 nucleotide sequence: TGTGCCAGTACCGACCGATTTGCTCCCACTGAAGCTTTCTTT.